The rows below give T cell receptor beta chains drawn from one sample of a study of blood T cell repertoires in COVID-19. Sequencing used immunoSEQ multiplex PCR; TCRdb keeps in-frame clones, though not all of them. The sample contains under 150,000 clones, roughly 89% of which appear only once. Sequenced sample: peripheral blood. These receptors were taken from a woman in her thirties or forties with acute or convalescent COVID-19. CDR3s include the opening cysteine and the closing phenylalanine or tryptophan. D genes are given only for firm matches. Only some rows state a clone size, as once, few, many or a class for expanded clones.

abundance,d_gene,v_gene,j_gene,CDR3nt,CDR3aa
once,-,TRBV3-1/TRBV3-2,TRBJ1-1,TGTGCCAGCAGCCGCCGGGACTCCTGGACCACTGAAGCTTTCTTT,CASSRRDSWTTEAFF
-,TRBD2,TRBV4-2,TRBJ2-3,TGTGCCAGCAGCCCTATAGCGGGAGGCTCAGATACGCAGTATTTT,CASSPIAGGSDTQYF
-,-,TRBV5-6,TRBJ1-3,TGTGCCAGCAGCTTGGGGCAGGTGACTGGAAACACCATATATTTT,CASSLGQVTGNTIYF
-,TRBD2,TRBV9,TRBJ2-5,TGTGCCAGCAGCGTAGCGGGGGGGCAAGAGACCCAGTACTTC,CASSVAGGQETQYF
-,-,TRBV9,TRBJ1-2,TGTGCCAGCAGCCTCACAGGGATGGACTATGGCTACACCTTC,CASSLTGMDYGYTF
-,-,TRBV3-1/TRBV3-2,TRBJ2-1,TGTGCCAGCAGCCCTGTCTGGGGAGGTCAGAATGAGCAGTTCTTC,CASSPVWGGQNEQFF
-,-,TRBV11-2,TRBJ2-3,TGTGCCAGCACCTTATCGGGGTTTTTCACAGATACGCAGTATTTT,CASTLSGFFTDTQYF
-,-,TRBV7-8,TRBJ2-3,TGTGCCAGCAGCTTATCCTTCGTCGGGAGAAGTTCAGATACGCAGTATTTT,CASSLSFVGRSSDTQYF
-,TRBD2,TRBV11-2,TRBJ2-1,TGTGCCAGCAGCCTCCCGGGACTAGCGGGTTACAATGAGCAGTTCTTC,CASSLPGLAGYNEQFF
-,TRBD1,TRBV5-1,TRBJ2-7,TGCGCCAGCAGCCCGACAGGGCTCAACGAGCAGTACTTC,CASSPTGLNEQYF
-,-,TRBV5-8,TRBJ2-3,TGTGCCAGCAGCTTGTGGAGTAGCACAGATACGCAGTATTTT,CASSLWSSTDTQYF
-,-,TRBV7-2,TRBJ1-3,TGTGCCAGCAGCCGTTGGGGCAACACCATATATTTT,CASSRWGNTIYF
-,TRBD1,TRBV27,TRBJ2-6,TGTGCCAGCAGCCGAACAGGGACAGGGGCTATTGGGGCCAACGTCCTGACTTTC,CASSRTGTGAIGANVLTF
-,TRBD1,TRBV27,TRBJ1-6,TGTGCCAGCAGTGAAGGGGGCTGGAATTCACCCCTCCACTTT,CASSEGGWNSPLHF
-,-,TRBV13,TRBJ1-1,TGTGCCAGCAGCTTAGGTCGGGAGAACACTGAAGCTTTCTTT,CASSLGRENTEAFF
-,-,TRBV10-3,TRBJ2-7,TGTGCCATCAGTGACCTTAGCGGATACGAGCAGTACTTC,CAISDLSGYEQYF
few,TRBD1,TRBV4-3,TRBJ1-3,TGCGCCAGCAGCCAGGACAGGGTAGGGCAGTTTGGAAACACCATATATTTT,CASSQDRVGQFGNTIYF
-,TRBD1,TRBV19,TRBJ1-1,TGTGCCAGTATGGGGACAGAGAGTAGCACTGAAGCTTTCTTT,CASMGTESSTEAFF
-,TRBD2,TRBV5-4,TRBJ2-7,TGTGCCAGCAGCCTAACTCCTAGCGGTTCCTACGAGCAGTACTTC,CASSLTPSGSYEQYF
-,TRBD1,TRBV27,TRBJ2-2,TGTGCCAGCAGTTTCTCGCGGACAGGGGGGAACACCGGGGAGCTGTTTTTT,CASSFSRTGGNTGELFF
-,-,TRBV28,TRBJ1-3,TGTGCCAGCAGTTTCTATTCCCTTGGAAACACCATATATTTT,CASSFYSLGNTIYF
-,-,TRBV5-1,TRBJ2-5,TGCGCCAGCGGGACAAACCAAGAGACCCAGTACTTC,CASGTNQETQYF
-,TRBD1,TRBV7-6,TRBJ1-3,TGTGCCAGCAGCCTTGGGACAGGGGCTGGAAACACCATATATTTT,CASSLGTGAGNTIYF
-,TRBD1,TRBV3-1/TRBV3-2,TRBJ1-5,TGTGCCAGCAGCCAACCCGGGACAGCTAGCAATCAGCCCCAGCATTTT,CASSQPGTASNQPQHF
few,-,TRBV19,TRBJ1-1,TGTGCCAGCAACCAATGGGGTAAGGGAGGGACTGAAGCTTTCTTT,CASNQWGKGGTEAFF
-,TRBD1,TRBV6-2/TRBV6-3,TRBJ1-6,TGTGCCAGCAGCCGCCGGTTAGGGGGCCGGAATTCACCCCTCCACTTT,CASSRRLGGRNSPLHF
-,-,TRBV6-2/TRBV6-3,TRBJ2-3,TGTGCCAGCAGTCGCGGACTTCAAGATACGCAGTATTTT,CASSRGLQDTQYF
-,TRBD1,TRBV14,TRBJ1-2,TGTGCCAGCAGCCAAGCAGGGACAGCTTCCAACTATGGCTACACCTTC,CASSQAGTASNYGYTF
-,-,TRBV23-1,TRBJ1-2,TGCGCCAGCAGTCAATCGGATAACAGGCCATTCCATGGCTACACCTTC,CASSQSDNRPFHGYTF
few,-,TRBV12-3/TRBV12-4,TRBJ1-1,TGTGCCAGCAGTTTACAGGGCCATACTGAAGCTTTCTTT,CASSLQGHTEAFF
-,TRBD2,TRBV7-2,TRBJ2-2,TGTGCCAGCGGGACTAGCGGGGAGTTCACCGGGGAGCTGTTTTTT,CASGTSGEFTGELFF
once,-,TRBV6-2/TRBV6-3,TRBJ1-6,TGTGCCAGCAGTTTTAGGAGCTCCTATAATTCACCCCTCCACTTT,CASSFRSSYNSPLHF
-,TRBD1,TRBV4-1,TRBJ1-1,TGCGCCAGCAGCCAAGTCCGACAGGGATTCCTGCACACTGAAGCTTTCTTT,CASSQVRQGFLHTEAFF
-,-,TRBV6-1,TRBJ1-6,TGTGCCAGCAGTGAAGAAGGAGGCCTCAATTCACCCCTCCACTTT,CASSEEGGLNSPLHF
-,-,TRBV3-1/TRBV3-2,TRBJ1-2,TGTGCCAGCAGCCAGGCGGGGAGTTGGGGCTACACCTTC,CASSQAGSWGYTF
-,-,TRBV27,TRBJ2-5,TGTGCCAGCAGTTCTGGGGGAGGTTCGTTCCAAGAGACCCAGTACTTC,CASSSGGGSFQETQYF
-,-,TRBV14,TRBJ1-1,TGTGCCAGCAGCCAAGCGTCGGGAGTGAACACTGAAGCTTTCTTT,CASSQASGVNTEAFF
-,-,TRBV6-5,TRBJ2-1,TGTGCCAGCAGTCTAGCGTTCTCCTACAATGAGCAGTTCTTC,CASSLAFSYNEQFF
few,-,TRBV6-6,TRBJ2-7,TGTGCCAGCAGACTCGGACTGGTCTACGAGCAGTACTTC,CASRLGLVYEQYF
-,-,TRBV4-1,TRBJ1-2,TGCGCCAGCAGCCAAGATCTACGTTGGGGACAATACTATGGCTACACCTTC,CASSQDLRWGQYYGYTF
-,-,TRBV2,TRBJ1-4,TGTGCCAGCAGTGAAAAAGGAGTTTATGAAAAACTGTTTTTT,CASSEKGVYEKLFF
-,-,TRBV11-2,TRBJ2-7,TGTGCCAGCAGCTTTAGTCAGGCAGCCTCCTACGAGCAGTACTTC,CASSFSQAASYEQYF
-,TRBD1,TRBV28,TRBJ1-2,TGTGCCAGCAGTCACCGGGACAGGGGAGGCTATGGCTACACCTTC,CASSHRDRGGYGYTF
-,TRBD2,TRBV14,TRBJ2-1,TGTGCCAGCAGCAAGTTAGCGGGAGTAGCGATCAATGAGCAGTTCTTC,CASSKLAGVAINEQFF
-,-,TRBV19,TRBJ1-2,TGTGCCAGCAGCCTTGACACGCCCTATGGCTACACCTTC,CASSLDTPYGYTF
few,TRBD1,TRBV19,TRBJ1-5,TGTGCCAGTAGGAAGACAGGGCAAGTTAATCAGCCCCAGCATTTT,CASRKTGQVNQPQHF